This T cell receptor (beta chain) came from a study of T-cell reconstitution after alpha-beta-depleted transplantation in children. The library targeted TCRbeta and was prepared with unique molecular identifiers. Using its own MiXCR run on the PCR reads, TCRdb lists one record per CDR3 protein. This table holds hundreds of thousands of distinct CDR3 sequences, approximately 14% found once. This receptor was obtained from a girl aged 2 to 9 with congenital amegakaryocytic thrombocytopenia, due to receive a stem cell transplant. The sequences come from PBMCs, collected before TCRalphabeta/CD19-depleted stem cell transplant.

The CDR3 is CSAEDDRLTYEQYF. CDR3 nucleotides: TGCAGTGCTGAGGATGACAGGCTGACCTACGAGCAGTACTTC. V gene TRBV20-1 combines with J gene TRBJ2-7; the D gene is possibly TRBD1 (6 bases). The CDR3 covers 14 residues. Germline assignment: CDR1 DFQATT and CDR2 SNEGSKA (reference sequence). Trimming cost V 5 bases and J 2 bases, with 16 bases left between them.